This T cell receptor beta chain was sequenced for a study of cytomegalovirus exposure and HLA in healthy donors. Of note for this clone: Antigen specificity is unknown.

Study conclusions and caveats: In a later analysis, V- and J-gene trimming of beta chains associated with a DCLRE1C missense variant, replicated independently.

13 Jbeta primers and 60 Vbeta primers were used for the PCR. Only in-frame clones appear in the TCRdb table, and some are missing; sequencing was by immunoSEQ multiplex PCR. In the table there are about 150,000 clones, around 67% of which are singletons. The CDR3 has 15 residues. Per the germline V gene, CDR1 is SGHVS and CDR2 is FNYEAQ. After removal of 6 bases from V and 8 bases from J, the junction contained 12 bases not matched to a gene. The receptor was derived from a woman aged 18-30 years in good health and CMV-seronegative. Specimen: PBMCs. The gene calls are TRBV7-6 and TRBJ2-3; TRBD2 matches 9 bases. CDR3 in amino acids: CASSLTGTSRGTQYF. As DNA, the CDR3 is TGTGCCAGCAGTTTAACCGGGACTAGCAGGGGTACGCAGTATTTT.